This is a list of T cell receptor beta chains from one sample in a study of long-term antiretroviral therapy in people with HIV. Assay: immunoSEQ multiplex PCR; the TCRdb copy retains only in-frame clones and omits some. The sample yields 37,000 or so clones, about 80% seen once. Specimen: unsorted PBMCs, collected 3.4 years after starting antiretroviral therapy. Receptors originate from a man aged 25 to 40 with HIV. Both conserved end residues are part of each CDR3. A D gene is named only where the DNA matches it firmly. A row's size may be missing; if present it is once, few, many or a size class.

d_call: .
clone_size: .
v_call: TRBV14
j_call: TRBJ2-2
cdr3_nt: TGTGCCAGCAGCCAAAAGGTTGCCGGGGAGCTGTTTTTT
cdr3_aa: CASSQKVAGELFF

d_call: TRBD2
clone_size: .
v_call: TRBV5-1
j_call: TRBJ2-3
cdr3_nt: TGCGCCAGTACCGGGACTAGCGTCACAGATACGCAGTATTTT
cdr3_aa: CASTGTSVTDTQYF

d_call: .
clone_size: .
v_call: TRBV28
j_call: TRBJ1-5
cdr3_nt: TGTGCCAGCAGTTTGTCCGAAGTGGGCTCTCAGCCCCAGCATTTT
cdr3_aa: CASSLSEVGSQPQHF

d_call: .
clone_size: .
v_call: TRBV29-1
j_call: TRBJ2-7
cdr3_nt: TGCAGCGTTGAAGTCTCGGGTTTTGGCGAGCAGTACTTC
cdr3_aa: CSVEVSGFGEQYF

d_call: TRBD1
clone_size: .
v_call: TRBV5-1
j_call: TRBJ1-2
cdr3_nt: TGCGCCAGCAGCACCGGGACAGGGGGCAGAGGCTACACCTTC
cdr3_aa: CASSTGTGGRGYTF

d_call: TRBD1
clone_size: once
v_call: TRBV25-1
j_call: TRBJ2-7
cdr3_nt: TGTGCCAGCATTCGGATATACAGGGACAGGTTATCCTACGAGCAGTACTTC
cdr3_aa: CASIRIYRDRLSYEQYF

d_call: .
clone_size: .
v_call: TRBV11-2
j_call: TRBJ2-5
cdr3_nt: TGTGCCAGCAGCTGGGACCGCCAAGAGACCCAGTACTTC
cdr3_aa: CASSWDRQETQYF

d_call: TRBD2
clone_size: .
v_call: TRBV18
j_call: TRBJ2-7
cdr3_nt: TGTGCCAGCTCACCCGGACTAGGGGATCTCTACGAGCAGTACTTC
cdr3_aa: CASSPGLGDLYEQYF

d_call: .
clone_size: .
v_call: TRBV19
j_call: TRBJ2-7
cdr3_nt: TGTGCCAGTAGTTCCAGGGATCCGGGTACCTACGAGCAGTACTTC
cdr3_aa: CASSSRDPGTYEQYF

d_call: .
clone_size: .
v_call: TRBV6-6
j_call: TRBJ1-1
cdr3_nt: TGTGCCAGCAGCCCACCCCCGTATGGCACAAACACTGAAGCTTTCTTT
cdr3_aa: CASSPPPYGTNTEAFF

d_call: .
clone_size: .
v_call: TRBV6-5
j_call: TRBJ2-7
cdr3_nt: TGTGCCAGCAGACACATAAACGAGCAGTACTTC
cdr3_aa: CASRHINEQYF

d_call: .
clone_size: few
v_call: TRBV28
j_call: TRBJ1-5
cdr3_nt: TGTGCCAGCAGTTTACGGGGGCTCGGGAATCAGCCCCAGCATTTT
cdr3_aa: CASSLRGLGNQPQHF

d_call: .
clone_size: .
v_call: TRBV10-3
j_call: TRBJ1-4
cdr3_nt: TGTGCCATCGGGGGAAAAGAAAAACTGTTTTTT
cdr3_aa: CAIGGKEKLFF

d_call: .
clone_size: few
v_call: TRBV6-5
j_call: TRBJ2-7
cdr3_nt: TGTGCCAGCAGTTCCCGTGGCTACGAGCAGTACTTC
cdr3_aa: CASSSRGYEQYF

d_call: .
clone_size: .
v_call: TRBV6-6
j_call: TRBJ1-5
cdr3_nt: TGTGCCAGCAGCCCTACTCATGGGGGGGGACTGCCCCAGCATTTT
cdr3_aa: CASSPTHGGGLPQHF

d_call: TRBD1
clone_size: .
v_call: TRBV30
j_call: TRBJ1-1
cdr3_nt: TGTGCCTGGACAGAAGACAGGGTGAACACTGAAGCTTTCTTT
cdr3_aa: CAWTEDRVNTEAFF